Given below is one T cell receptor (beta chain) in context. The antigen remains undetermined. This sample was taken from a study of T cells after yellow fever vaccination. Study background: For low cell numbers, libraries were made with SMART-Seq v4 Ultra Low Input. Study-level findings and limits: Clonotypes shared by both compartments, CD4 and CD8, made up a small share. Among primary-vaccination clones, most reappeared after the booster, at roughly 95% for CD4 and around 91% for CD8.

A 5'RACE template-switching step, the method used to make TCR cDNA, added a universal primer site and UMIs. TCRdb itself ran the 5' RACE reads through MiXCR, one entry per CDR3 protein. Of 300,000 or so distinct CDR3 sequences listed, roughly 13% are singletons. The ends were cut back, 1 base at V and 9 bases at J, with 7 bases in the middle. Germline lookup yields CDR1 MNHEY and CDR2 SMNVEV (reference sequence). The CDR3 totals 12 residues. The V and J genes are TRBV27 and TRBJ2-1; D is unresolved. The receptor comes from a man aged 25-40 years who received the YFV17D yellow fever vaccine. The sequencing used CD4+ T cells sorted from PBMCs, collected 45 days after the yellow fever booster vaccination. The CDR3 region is CASSLWGSEQFF. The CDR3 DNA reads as TGTGCCAGCAGTTTATGGGGAAGTGAGCAGTTCTTC.